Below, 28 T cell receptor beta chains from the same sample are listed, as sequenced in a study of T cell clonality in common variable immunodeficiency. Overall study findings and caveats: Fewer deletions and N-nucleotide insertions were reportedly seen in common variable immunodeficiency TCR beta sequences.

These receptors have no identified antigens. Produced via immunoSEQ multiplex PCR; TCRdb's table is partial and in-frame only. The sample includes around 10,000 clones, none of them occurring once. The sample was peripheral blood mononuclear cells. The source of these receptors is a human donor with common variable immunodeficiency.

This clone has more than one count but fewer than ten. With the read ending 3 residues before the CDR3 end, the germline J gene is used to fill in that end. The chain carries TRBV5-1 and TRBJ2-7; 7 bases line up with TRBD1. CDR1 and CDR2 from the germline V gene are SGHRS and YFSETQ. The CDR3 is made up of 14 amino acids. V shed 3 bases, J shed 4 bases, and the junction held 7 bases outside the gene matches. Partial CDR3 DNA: TGCGCCAGCAGCTCAACAGGGGTTGTGTACGAG. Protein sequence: CASSSTGVVYE. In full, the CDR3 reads CASSSTGVVYEQYF.

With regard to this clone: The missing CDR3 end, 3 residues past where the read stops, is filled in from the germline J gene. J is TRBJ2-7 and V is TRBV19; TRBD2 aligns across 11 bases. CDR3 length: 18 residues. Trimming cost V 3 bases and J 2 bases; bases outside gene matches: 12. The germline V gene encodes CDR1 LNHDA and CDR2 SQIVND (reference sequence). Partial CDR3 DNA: TGTGCCAGTAGTATGATGGGGACTAGCGGCATAAGTCCCTACGAG. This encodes CASSMMGTSGISPYE. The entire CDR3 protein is CASSMMGTSGISPYEQYF.

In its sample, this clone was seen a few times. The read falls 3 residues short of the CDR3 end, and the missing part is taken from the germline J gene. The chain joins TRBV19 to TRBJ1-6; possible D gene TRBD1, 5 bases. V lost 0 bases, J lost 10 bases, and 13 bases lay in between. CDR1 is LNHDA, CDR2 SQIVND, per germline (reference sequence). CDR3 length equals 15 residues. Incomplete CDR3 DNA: TGTGCCAGTAGTATAGAACCAGGGAGGTTGTCACCC. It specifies CASSIEPGRLSP. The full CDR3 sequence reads CASSIEPGRLSPLHF.

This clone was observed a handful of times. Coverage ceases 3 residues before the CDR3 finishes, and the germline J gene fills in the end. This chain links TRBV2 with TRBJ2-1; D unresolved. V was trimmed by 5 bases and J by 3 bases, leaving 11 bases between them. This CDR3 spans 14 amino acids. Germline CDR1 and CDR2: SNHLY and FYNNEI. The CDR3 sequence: CASSPRANYNEQFF. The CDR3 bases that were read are TGTGCCAGCAGTCCTCGCGCCAACTACAATGAG.

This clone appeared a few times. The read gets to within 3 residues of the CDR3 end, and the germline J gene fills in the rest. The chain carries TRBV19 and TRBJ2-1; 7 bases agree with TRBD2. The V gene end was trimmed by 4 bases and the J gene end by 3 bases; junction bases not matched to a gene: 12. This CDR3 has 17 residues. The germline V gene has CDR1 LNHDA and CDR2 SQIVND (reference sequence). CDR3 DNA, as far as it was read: TGTGCCAGTAGTACAGGTGCGGGGAGGGCCGTCTACAATGAG. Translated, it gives CASSTGAGRAVYNE. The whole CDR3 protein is CASSTGAGRAVYNEQFF.

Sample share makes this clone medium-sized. CDR3 bases read: TGTGCCAGCAGTGAAGGGACAGGGGGTTATCAGCCC. This codes for CASSEGTGGYQP. The whole CDR3 protein is CASSEGTGGYQPQHF. The chain carries TRBV2 and TRBJ1-5; 10 positions agree with TRBD1. The read ends 3 residues early relative to the CDR3; the germline J gene fills the gap. Germline CDR1 reads SNHLY; CDR2 reads FYNNEI. V shed 1 base and J 5 bases; nucleotides not matched to a gene: 2. This CDR3 has 15 residues.

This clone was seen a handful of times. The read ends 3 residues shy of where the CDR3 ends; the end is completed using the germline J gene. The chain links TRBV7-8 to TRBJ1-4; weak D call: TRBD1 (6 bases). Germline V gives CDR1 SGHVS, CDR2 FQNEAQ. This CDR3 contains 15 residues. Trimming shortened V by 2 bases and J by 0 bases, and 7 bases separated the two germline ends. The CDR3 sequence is CASSLRTATNEKLFF. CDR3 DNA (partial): TGTGCCAGCAGCTTACGGACAGCAACTAATGAAAAA.

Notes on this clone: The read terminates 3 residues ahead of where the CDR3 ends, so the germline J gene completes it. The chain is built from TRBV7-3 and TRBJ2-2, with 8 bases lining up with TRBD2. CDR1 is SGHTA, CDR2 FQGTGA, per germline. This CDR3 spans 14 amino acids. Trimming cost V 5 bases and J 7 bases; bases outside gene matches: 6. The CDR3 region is CASSRRREDGELFF. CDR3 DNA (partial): TGTGCCAGCAGCCGGCGGCGGGAGGACGGGGAG.

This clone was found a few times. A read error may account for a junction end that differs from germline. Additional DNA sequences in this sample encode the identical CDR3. The sequenced CDR3 bases are TGTGCCAGTAGCTTTGACAGGGGAGAGGGTGGC. This encodes CASSFDRGEGG. The entire CDR3 protein is CASSFDRGEGGYTF. This rearrangement joins TRBV7-9 to TRBJ1-2; 8 bases agree with TRBD1. Read coverage stops 3 residues before the CDR3 terminus; the germline J gene supplies the remainder. CDR1 is SEHNR and CDR2 is FQNEAQ in the germline V gene (reference sequence). The CDR3 extends over 14 amino acids.

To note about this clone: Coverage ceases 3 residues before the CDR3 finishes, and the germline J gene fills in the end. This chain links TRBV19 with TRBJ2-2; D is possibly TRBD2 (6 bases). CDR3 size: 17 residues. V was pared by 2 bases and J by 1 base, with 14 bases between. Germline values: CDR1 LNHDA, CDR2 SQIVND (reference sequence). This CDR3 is CASSILQRVVNTGELFF. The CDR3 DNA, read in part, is TGTGCCAGTAGTATACTTCAGCGGGTAGTGAACACCGGGGAG.

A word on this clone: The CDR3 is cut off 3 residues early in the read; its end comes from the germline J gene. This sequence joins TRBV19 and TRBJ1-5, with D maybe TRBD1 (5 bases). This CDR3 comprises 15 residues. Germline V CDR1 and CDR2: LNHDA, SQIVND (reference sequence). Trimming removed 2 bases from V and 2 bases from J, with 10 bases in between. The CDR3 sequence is CASSIWGGGNQPQHF. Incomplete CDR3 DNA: TGTGCCAGTAGTATATGGGGGGGAGGCAATCAGCCC.

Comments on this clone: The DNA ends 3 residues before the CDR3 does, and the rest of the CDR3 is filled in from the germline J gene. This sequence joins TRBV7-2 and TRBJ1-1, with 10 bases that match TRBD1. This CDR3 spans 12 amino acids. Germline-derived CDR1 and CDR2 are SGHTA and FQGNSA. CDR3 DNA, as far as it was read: TGTGCCAGCAGCTTGGACAGGGGGTTG. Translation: CASSLDRGL. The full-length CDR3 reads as CASSLDRGLAFF.

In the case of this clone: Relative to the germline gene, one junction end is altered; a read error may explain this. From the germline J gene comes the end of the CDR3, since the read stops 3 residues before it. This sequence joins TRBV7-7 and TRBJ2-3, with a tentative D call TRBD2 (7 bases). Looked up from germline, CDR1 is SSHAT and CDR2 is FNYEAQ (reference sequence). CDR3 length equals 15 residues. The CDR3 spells CASSLLGGATDTQYF. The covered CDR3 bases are TGTGCTAGCAGCTTACTTGGGGGGGCCACAGATACG.

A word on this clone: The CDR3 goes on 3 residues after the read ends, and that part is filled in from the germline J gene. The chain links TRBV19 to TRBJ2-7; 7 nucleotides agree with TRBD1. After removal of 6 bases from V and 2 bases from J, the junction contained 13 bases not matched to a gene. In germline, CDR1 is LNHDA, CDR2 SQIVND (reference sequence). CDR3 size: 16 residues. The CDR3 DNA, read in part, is TGTGCCAGTAGCCCTCGAGGGGGCTCCCGTGCCTACGAG. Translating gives CASSPRGGSRAYE. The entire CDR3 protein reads CASSPRGGSRAYEQYF.

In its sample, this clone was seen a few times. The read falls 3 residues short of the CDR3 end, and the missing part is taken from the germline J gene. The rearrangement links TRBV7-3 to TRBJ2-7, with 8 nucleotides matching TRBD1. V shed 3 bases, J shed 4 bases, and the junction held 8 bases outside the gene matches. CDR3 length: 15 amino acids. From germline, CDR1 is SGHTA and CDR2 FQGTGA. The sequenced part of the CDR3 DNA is TGTGCCAGCAGCTTTGGAGACAGGGGCACTTACGAG. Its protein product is CASSFGDRGTYE. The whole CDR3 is CASSFGDRGTYEQYF. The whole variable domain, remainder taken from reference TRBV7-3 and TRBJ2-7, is GAGVSQTPSNKVTEKGKYVELRCDPISGHTALYWYRQSLGQGPEFLIYFQGTGAADDSGLPNDRFFAVRPEGSVSTLKIQRTERGDSAVYLCASSFGDRGTYEQYFGPGTRLTVT.

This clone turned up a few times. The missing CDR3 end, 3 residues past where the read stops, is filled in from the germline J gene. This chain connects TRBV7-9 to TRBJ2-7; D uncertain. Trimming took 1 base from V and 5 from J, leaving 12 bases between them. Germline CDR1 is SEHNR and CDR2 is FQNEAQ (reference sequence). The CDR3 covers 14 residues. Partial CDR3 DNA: TGTGCCAGCAGCTTAGATATGCGGATTAACGAG. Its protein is CASSLDMRINE. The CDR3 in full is CASSLDMRINEQYF.

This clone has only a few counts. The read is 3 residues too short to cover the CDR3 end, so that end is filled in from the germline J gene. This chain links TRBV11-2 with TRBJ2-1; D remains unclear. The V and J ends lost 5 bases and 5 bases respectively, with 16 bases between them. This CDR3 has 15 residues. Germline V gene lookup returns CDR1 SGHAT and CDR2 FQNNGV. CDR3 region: CASSRILAFDNEQFF. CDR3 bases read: TGTGCCAGCAGCCGTATATTAGCTTTTGACAATGAG.

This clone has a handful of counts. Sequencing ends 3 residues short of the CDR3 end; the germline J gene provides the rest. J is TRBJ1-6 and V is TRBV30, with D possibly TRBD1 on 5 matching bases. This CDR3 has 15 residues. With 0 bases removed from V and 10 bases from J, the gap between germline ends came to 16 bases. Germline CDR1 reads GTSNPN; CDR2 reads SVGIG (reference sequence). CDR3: CAWSVLKGRRSPLHF. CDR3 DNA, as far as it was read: TGTGCCTGGAGTGTACTGAAGGGGCGCCGGTCACCC.

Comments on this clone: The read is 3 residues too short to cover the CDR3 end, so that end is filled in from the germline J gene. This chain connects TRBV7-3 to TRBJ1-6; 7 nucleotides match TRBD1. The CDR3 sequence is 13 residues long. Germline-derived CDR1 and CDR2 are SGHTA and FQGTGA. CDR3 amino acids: CASSQRVQGPLHF. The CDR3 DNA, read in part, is TGTGCCAGCAGCCAAAGGGTACAGGGGCCC.

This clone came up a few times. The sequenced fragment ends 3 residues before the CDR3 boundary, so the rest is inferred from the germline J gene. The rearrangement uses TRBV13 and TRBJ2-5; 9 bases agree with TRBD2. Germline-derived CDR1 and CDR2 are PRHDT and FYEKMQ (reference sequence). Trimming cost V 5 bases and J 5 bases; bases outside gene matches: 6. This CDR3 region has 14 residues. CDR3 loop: CASSLRLAGETQYF. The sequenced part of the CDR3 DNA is TGTGCCAGCAGCCTCCGGCTAGCGGGGGAGACC.

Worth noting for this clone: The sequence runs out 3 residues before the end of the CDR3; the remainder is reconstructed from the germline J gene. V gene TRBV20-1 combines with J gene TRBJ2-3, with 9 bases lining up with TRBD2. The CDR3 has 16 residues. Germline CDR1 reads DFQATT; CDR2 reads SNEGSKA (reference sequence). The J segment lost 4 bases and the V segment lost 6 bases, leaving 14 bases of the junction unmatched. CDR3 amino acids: CSARRLAVTPADTQYF. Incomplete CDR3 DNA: TGCAGTGCCCGACGACTAGCGGTAACCCCCGCAGATACG.

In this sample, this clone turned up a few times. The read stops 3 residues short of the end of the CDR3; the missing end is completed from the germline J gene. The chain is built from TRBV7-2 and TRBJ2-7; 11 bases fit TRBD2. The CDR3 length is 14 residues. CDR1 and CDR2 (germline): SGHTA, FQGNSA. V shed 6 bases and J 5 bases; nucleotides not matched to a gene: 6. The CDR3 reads CASSYTSGSHEQYF. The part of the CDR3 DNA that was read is TGTGCCAGCAGTTACACTAGCGGGAGCCACGAG.

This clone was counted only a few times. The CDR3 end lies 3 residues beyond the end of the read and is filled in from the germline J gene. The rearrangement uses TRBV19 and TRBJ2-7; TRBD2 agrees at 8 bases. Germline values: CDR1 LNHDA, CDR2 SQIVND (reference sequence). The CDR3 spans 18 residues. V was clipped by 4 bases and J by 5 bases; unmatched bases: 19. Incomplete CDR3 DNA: TGTGCCAGTAGTAAATCCCGGCTAGCGGGCCTTAGCAGTCACGAG. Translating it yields CASSKSRLAGLSSHE. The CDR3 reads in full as CASSKSRLAGLSSHEQYF.

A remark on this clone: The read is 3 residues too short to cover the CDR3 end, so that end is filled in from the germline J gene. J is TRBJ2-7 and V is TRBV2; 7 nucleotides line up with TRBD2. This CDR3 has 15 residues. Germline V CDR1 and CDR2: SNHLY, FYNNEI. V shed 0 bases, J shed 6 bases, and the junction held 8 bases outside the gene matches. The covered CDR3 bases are TGTGCCAGCAGTGAAGCGCACGGGGGGTTCGGCGAG. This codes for CASSEAHGGFGE. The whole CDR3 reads CASSEAHGGFGEQYF. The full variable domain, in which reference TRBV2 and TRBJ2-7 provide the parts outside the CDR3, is EPEVTQTPSHQVTQMGQEVILRCVPISNHLYFYWYRQILGQKVEFLVSFYNNEISEKSEIFDDQFSVERPDGSNFTLKIRSTKLEDSAMYFCASSEAHGGFGEQYFGPGTRLTVT.

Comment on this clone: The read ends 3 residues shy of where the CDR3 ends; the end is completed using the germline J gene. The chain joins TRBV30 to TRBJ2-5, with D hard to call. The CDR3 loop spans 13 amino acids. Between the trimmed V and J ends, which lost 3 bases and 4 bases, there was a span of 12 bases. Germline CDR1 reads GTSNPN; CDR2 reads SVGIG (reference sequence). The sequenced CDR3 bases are TGTGCCTGGAGGGTGGTAGCTACAGAGACC. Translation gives CAWRVVATET. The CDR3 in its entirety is CAWRVVATETQYF.

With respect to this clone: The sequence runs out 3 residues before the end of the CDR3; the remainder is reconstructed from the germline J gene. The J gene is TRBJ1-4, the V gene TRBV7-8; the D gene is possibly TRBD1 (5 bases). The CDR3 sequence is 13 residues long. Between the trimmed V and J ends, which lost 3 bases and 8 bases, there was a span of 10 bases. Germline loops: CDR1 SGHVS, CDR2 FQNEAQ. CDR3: CASSLDIGEKLFF. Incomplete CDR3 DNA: TGTGCCAGCAGCTTGGACATTGGGGAAAAA.

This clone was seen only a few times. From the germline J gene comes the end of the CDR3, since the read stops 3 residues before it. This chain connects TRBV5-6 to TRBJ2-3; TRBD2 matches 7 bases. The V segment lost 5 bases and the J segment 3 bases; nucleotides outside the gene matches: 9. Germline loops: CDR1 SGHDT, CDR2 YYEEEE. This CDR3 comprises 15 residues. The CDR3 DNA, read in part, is TGTGCCAGCAGTACGGCGGGAGTCGTTACAGATACG. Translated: CASSTAGVVTDT. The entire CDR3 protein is CASSTAGVVTDTQYF. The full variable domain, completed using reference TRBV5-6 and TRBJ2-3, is DAGVTQSPTHLIKTRGQQVTLRCSPKSGHDTVSWYQQALGQGPQFIFQYYEEEERQRGNFPDRFSGHQFPNYSSELNVNALLLGDSALYLCASSTAGVVTDTQYFGPGTRLTVL.

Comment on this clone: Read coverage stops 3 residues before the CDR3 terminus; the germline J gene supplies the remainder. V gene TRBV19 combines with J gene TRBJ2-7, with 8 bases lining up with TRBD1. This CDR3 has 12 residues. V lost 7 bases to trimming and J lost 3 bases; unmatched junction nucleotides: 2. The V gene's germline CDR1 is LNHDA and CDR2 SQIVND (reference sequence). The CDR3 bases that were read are TGTGCCAGTACCGGACAGGGCTACGAG. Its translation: CASTGQGYE. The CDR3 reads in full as CASTGQGYEQYF.